The following is a T cell receptor beta chain sequence with its context. CDR3 size: 21 residues. Germline CDR1 and CDR2: MNHEY and SVGEGT. The trim removed 5 bases at V and 4 bases at J, leaving 26 bases unmatched. TRAV- and TRBV-specific primers primed first-strand cDNA, covering alpha and beta chains. A constant-region primer paired with the V-primer adapter amplified TCRs over 20 PCR cycles. MiXCR, applied by TCRdb to the reads, yields one record per CDR3 protein. Of tens of thousands of distinct CDR3 sequences in the sample, roughly 24% were seen once. This entry is derived from a study of low-dose radiotherapy and immunotherapy resistance in tumors. About the study: Treatment included intravenous cyclophosphamide dosed at 200 mg/m2 every two weeks, one day before radiation and immunotherapy. Aspirin 300 mg, taken orally and daily, was given to patients for four cycles from cycle 1 day 1.

As to time point: before trial treatment. Advanced solid tumors without tumor-infiltrating lymphocytes were required for inclusion. This clonotype originated in a male donor with prostate cancer. The rearrangement links TRBV6-2 or TRBV6-3 to TRBJ2-7, with 10 bases lining up with TRBD2. The specimen was PBMCs, collected before treatment. CDR3 bases: TGTGCCAGCAGTGAAACAGCGGGGGGGGGGTCCTTTAAGCGGGCCAATTACGAGCAGTACTTC. This translates into CASSETAGGGSFKRANYEQYF.